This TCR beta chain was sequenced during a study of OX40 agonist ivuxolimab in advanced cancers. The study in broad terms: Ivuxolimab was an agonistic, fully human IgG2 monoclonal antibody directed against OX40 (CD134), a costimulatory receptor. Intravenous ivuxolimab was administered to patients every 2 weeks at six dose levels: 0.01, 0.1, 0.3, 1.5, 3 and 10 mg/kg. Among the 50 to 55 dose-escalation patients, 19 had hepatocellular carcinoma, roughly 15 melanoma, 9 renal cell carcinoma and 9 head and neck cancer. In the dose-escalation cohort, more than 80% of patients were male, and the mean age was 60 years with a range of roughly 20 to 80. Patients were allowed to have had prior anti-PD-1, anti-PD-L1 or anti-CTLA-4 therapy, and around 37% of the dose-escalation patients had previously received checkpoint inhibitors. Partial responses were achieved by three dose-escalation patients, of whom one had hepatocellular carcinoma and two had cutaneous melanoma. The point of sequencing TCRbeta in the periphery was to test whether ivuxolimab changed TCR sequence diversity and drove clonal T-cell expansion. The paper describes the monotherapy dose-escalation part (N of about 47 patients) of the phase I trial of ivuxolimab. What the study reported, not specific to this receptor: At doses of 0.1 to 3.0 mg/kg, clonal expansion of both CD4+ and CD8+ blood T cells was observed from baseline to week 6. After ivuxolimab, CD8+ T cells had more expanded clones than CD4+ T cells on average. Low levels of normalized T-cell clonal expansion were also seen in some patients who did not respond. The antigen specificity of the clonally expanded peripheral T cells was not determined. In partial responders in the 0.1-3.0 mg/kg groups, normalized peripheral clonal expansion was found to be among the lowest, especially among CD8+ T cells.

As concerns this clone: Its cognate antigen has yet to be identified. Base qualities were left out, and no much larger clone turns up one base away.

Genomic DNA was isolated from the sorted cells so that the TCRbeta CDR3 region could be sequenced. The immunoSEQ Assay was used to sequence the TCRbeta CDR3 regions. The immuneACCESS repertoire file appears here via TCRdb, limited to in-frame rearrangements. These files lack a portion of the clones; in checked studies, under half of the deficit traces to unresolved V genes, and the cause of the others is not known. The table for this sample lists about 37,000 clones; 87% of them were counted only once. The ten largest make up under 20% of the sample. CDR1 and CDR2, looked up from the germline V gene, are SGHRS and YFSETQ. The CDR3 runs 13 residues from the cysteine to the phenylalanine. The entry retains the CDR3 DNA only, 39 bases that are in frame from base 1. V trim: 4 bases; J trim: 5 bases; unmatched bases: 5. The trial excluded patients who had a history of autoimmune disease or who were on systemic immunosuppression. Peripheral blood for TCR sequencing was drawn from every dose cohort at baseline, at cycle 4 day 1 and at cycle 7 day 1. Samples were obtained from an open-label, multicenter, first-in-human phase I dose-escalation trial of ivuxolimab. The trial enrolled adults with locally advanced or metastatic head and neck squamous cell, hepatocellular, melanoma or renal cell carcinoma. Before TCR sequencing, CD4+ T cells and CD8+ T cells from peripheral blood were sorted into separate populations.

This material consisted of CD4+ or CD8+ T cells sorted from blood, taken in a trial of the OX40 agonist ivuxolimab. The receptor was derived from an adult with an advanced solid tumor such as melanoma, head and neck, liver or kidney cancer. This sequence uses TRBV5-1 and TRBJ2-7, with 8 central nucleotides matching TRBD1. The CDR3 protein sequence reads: CASSEDRADEQYF. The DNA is TGCGCCAGCAGCGAGGACAGGGCCGACGAGCAGTACTTC.